Listed here are 20 T cell receptor beta chains from one sample, sequenced in a study of blood T cell repertoires in COVID-19. Produced via immunoSEQ multiplex PCR; TCRdb's table is partial and in-frame only. This sample has 150,000 to 200,000 clones, with around 82% found just once. The material sequenced was peripheral blood. The receptors come from a human donor with acute or convalescent COVID-19. The donor label of this sample is uncertain.

V usage is TRBV11-2 and J usage is TRBJ2-1, with 13 bases matching TRBD2. There are 15 residues in the CDR3. Looked up from germline, CDR1 is SGHAT and CDR2 is FQNNGV. Unmatched junction bases numbered 5, after V lost 3 bases and J lost 9 bases. CDR3 nucleotides: TGTGCCAGCAGCTTGACTAGCGGGAGGATAGGTGAGCAGTTCTTC. Amino acids: CASSLTSGRIGEQFF. The entire variable domain, with the rest obtained from reference TRBV11-2 and TRBJ2-1, is as follows: EAGVAQSPRYKIIEKRQSVAFWCNPISGHATLYWYQQILGQGPKLLIQFQNNGVVDDSQLPKDRFSAERLKGVDSTLKIQPAKLEDSAVYLCASSLTSGRIGEQFFGPGTRLTVL.

The V call is TRBV25-1, the J call TRBJ1-4; maybe TRBD1 (5 bases). The germline V and J ends were trimmed by 3 bases and 8 bases, with 13 bases remaining between them. Germline loops: CDR1 MGHDK, CDR2 SYGVNS. The CDR3 runs 14 residues. As DNA, the CDR3 is TGTGCCAGCAGTGACAGGGATGTGGGGGAAAAACTGTTTTTT. This encodes CASSDRDVGEKLFF.

This clone was observed a single time. The V gene is TRBV29-1, the J gene TRBJ2-3; D might be TRBD1 (6 bases). Per the germline V gene, CDR1 is SQVTM and CDR2 is ANQGSEA. The V and J ends lost 3 bases and 6 bases respectively, with 13 bases between them. The CDR3 has 13 amino acids. CDR3 region: CSVDPGAEDTQYF. CDR3 nucleotide sequence: TGCAGCGTTGATCCAGGGGCAGAGGATACGCAGTATTTT.

J is TRBJ2-3 and V is TRBV3-1 (or the pseudogene TRBV3-2); no reliable D call. The V gene lost 1 base and the J gene lost 1 base, with 6 bases spanning the gap. CDR1 LGHDT and CDR2 YNNKEL come from the germline V gene (reference sequence). The CDR3 is made up of 14 amino acids. Written as DNA, the CDR3 is TGTGCCAGCAGCCAAGGTACGGGCACAGATACGCAGTATTTT. This translates into CASSQGTGTDTQYF.

This sequence joins TRBV19 and TRBJ1-5, with D perhaps matching TRBD1 (5 bases). The ends were cut back, 1 base at V and 3 bases at J, with 10 bases in the middle. The CDR3 covers 15 residues. CDR1 is LNHDA and CDR2 is SQIVND in the germline V gene (reference sequence). The CDR3 nucleotides read TGTGCCAGTAGTATAGCCGCGGGGGACAATCAGCCCCAGCATTTT. Its translation: CASSIAAGDNQPQHF. The variable domain in full, completed from reference TRBV19 and TRBJ1-5, reads DGGITQSPKYLFRKEGQNVTLSCEQNLNHDAMYWYRQDPGQGLRLIYYSQIVNDFQKGDIAEGYSVSREKKESFPLTVTSAQKNPTAFYLCASSIAAGDNQPQHFGDGTRLSIL.

The chain combines TRBV5-1 with TRBJ1-2; D is possibly TRBD1 (6 bases). V lost 1 base, J lost 0 bases, and 10 bases lay in between. CDR1 and CDR2 from the germline V gene are SGHRS and YFSETQ. The CDR3 length is 15 residues. CDR3 DNA sequence: TGCGCCAGCAGCTTGACTTACAGGGCTAACTATGGCTACACCTTC. It yields the protein CASSLTYRANYGYTF.

This rearrangement joins TRBV12-3 or TRBV12-4 to TRBJ2-3; D gene ambiguous. This CDR3 has 12 residues. Trimming removed 3 bases from V and 2 bases from J, with 3 bases in between. CDR3 in DNA: TGTGCCAGCAGTTTCTTCACAGATACGCAGTATTTT. This encodes CASSFFTDTQYF.

The chain links TRBV2 to TRBJ1-5, with D hard to call. V lost 1 base and J 5 bases, leaving 12 bases between the germline ends. The CDR3 extends over 15 amino acids. The germline V gene has CDR1 SNHLY and CDR2 FYNNEI. The CDR3 sequence is CASSEDHSLYQPQHF. The CDR3 DNA sequence: TGTGCCAGCAGTGAAGATCACAGCCTCTATCAGCCCCAGCATTTT.

The V call is TRBV7-9, the J call TRBJ1-1, with D possibly TRBD1 on 6 matching bases. The germline gives CDR1 SEHNR, CDR2 FQNEAQ (reference sequence). CDR3 length equals 17 residues. The V end was cut by 4 bases, the J end by 1 base, with 19 bases between. CDR3 in amino acids: CASSYPGTRISNTEAFF. CDR3 DNA sequence: TGTGCCAGCAGCTACCCCGGGACACGGATTTCGAACACTGAAGCTTTCTTT.

The chain links TRBV7-2 to TRBJ2-1, with 14 bases lining up with TRBD2. Looked up from germline, CDR1 is SGHTA and CDR2 is FQGNSA. V shed 5 bases, J shed 7 bases, and the junction held 4 bases outside the gene matches. The CDR3 loop spans 15 amino acids. CDR3 in DNA: TGTGCCAGCAGCCAAGGGACTAGCGGGAGAAATGAGCAGTTCTTC. It codes for CASSQGTSGRNEQFF.

The rearrangement joins TRBV7-7 to TRBJ2-5; possible D gene TRBD2, 5 bases. Per the germline V gene, CDR1 is SSHAT and CDR2 is FNYEAQ (reference sequence). This CDR3 is built from 13 residues. V lost 5 bases, J lost 3 bases, and 10 bases lay in between. CDR3 protein: CASSRLQKETQYF. The CDR3 DNA follows: TGTGCCAGCAGCCGACTACAAAAAGAGACCCAGTACTTC.

This chain joins TRBV2 and TRBJ1-2; TRBD1 is a possible D gene (6 bases). The CDR3 is 14 residues long. Germline values: CDR1 SNHLY, CDR2 FYNNEI. V gave up 3 bases and J gave up 10 bases, with 18 bases separating them. This CDR3 is CASSDSGQFPPYTF. The CDR3 bases are TGTGCCAGCAGTGACTCAGGACAGTTTCCCCCCTACACCTTC.

This clone was seen repeatedly, ten times or more. V and J are TRBV6-1 and TRBJ2-7; a weak D match, TRBD2 (6 bases). Germline CDR1 MNHNS, CDR2 SASEGT. V lost 4 bases, J lost 6 bases, and 34 bases lay in between. This CDR3 has 20 residues. CDR3 in DNA: TGTGCCAGCAGTGCCCAGGCGGAGGGGTTAAGGGGCATTCTTCTCTCCGAGCAGTACTTC. Its translation: CASSAQAEGLRGILLSEQYF.

The CDR3, as DNA: TGTGCCAGCAGCTTATCGGAAGGACAGGGAAGGGGGACCATATATTTT. Protein sequence: CASSLSEGQGRGTIYF. The V call is TRBV11-2, the J call TRBJ1-3; TRBD1 matches 8 bases. CDR3 length: 16 amino acids. Losses at the gene ends were 2 bases for V and 10 bases for J; bases not matched to a gene: 13. Germline V CDR1 and CDR2: SGHAT, FQNNGV.

The chain links TRBV29-1 to TRBJ2-1; 9 positions agree with TRBD2. The trim removed 5 bases at V and 7 bases at J, leaving 6 bases unmatched. CDR3 length: 13 residues. Germline CDR1 SQVTM, CDR2 ANQGSEA. The CDR3 region is CSVRAGGGNEQFF. CDR3 coding DNA: TGCAGCGTTCGAGCGGGAGGTGGAAATGAGCAGTTCTTC.

The gene calls are TRBV30 and TRBJ2-5, with D tentatively TRBD2 (5 bases). V lost 5 bases to trimming and J lost 5 bases, with 12 bases between them. Germline CDR1 is GTSNPN and CDR2 is SVGIG (reference sequence). CDR3 length: 12 residues. DNA of the CDR3: TGTGCCTGGTCCACACTAGGGGAGACCCAGTACTTC. Protein product: CAWSTLGETQYF.

This clone came up a few times. The rearrangement links TRBV7-8 to TRBJ1-5, with D perhaps matching TRBD1 (6 bases). Germline V lookup: CDR1 SGHVS, CDR2 FQNEAQ. CDR3 length: 14 residues. The V end was cut by 4 bases, the J end by 10 bases, with 17 bases between. The CDR3 DNA reads as TGTGCCAGCAGCTCGGAAGGGGGAAATCGCCCCCAGCATTTT. Translated: CASSSEGGNRPQHF.

The chain joins TRBV19 to TRBJ2-6, with D possibly TRBD1 on 6 matching bases. CDR3 size: 17 residues. V was clipped by 6 bases and J by 4 bases, with 19 bases between them. Germline V gene sequence: CDR1 LNHDA, CDR2 SQIVND (reference sequence). The CDR3 is CASSLDRKDRGANVLTF. For the CDR3, the DNA is TGTGCCAGTAGCTTGGACAGAAAAGATCGGGGGGCCAACGTCCTGACTTTC.

This clone was detected only once. V gene TRBV7-8 combines with J gene TRBJ1-1; possible D gene TRBD1, 5 bases. This CDR3 region has 14 residues. Per germline, CDR1 SGHVS and CDR2 FQNEAQ. V gave up 9 bases and J gave up 0 bases, with 14 bases separating them. In nucleotides, the CDR3 is TGTGCCAGTGTCGTTGGGGGGATGAACACTGAAGCTTTCTTT. It translates to CASVVGGMNTEAFF.

This chain links TRBV10-1 with TRBJ1-5; tentatively, D is TRBD1 (5 bases). Germline V gives CDR1 WNHNN, CDR2 SYGVQD (reference sequence). V lost 11 bases to trimming and J lost 0 bases, with 14 bases between them. CDR3 length: 14 residues. CDR3 sequence reads: CAPRDIYSNQPQHF. The CDR3 DNA reads as TGCGCCCCCAGGGATATCTATAGCAATCAGCCCCAGCATTTT.